Listed below are T cell receptor beta chains from one sample, sequenced in a study of T cell responses to AZD1222 COVID-19 vaccine. This table comes from immunoSEQ multiplex PCR, and its TCRdb copy is limited to in-frame clones, with some not included. The sample records under 130,000 clones, approximately 92% being singletons. The sample here was peripheral blood, taken 28 days after the second AZD1222 dose. The receptors were gathered from an adult who received the AZD1222 COVID-19 vaccine. The CDR3 runs from the conserved cysteine through the conserved F or W. The D gene is left open where the match is weak. The size field is filled for only some rows; it gives once, few, many or a size class.

v_call	cdr3_length	clone_size	d_call	j_call	cdr3_nt	cdr3_aa
TRBV7-8	14	.	.	TRBJ2-7	TGTGCCAGCAGCTTAGGACGGGTGTTTTTCGAGCAGTACTTC	CASSLGRVFFEQYF
TRBV18	15	.	.	TRBJ1-2	TGTGCCAGCTCACCACTCCAAGGGGCCAACTATGGCTACACCTTC	CASSPLQGANYGYTF
TRBV18	17	.	.	TRBJ2-7	TGTGCCAGCTCACTTTTAGGGGGGGCGAGTAGCTCCTACGAGCAGTACTTC	CASSLLGGASSSYEQYF
TRBV15	13	.	.	TRBJ1-2	TGTGCCACCAGCATGCGGGGGTCGAGGGGCTACACCTTC	CATSMRGSRGYTF
TRBV19	19	.	.	TRBJ1-6	TGTGCCAGTAGTATAGGATCCTCGGGGAGTCTACGGGATAATTCACCCCTCCACTTT	CASSIGSSGSLRDNSPLHF
TRBV2	13	.	.	TRBJ2-3	TGTGCCAGCAGCTTTTTGTGGGGAGATACGCAGTATTTT	CASSFLWGDTQYF
TRBV6-5	13	.	.	TRBJ1-1	TGTGCCAGCAGTTATTTTGGGAACACTGAAGCTTTCTTT	CASSYFGNTEAFF
TRBV9	16	.	.	TRBJ2-1	TGTGCCAGCAGCGTAGGAGGTTCTAGCTCCTACAATGAGCAGTTCTTC	CASSVGGSSSYNEQFF
TRBV18	16	.	.	TRBJ2-6	TGTGCCAGCTCCCTGTTGCGGGGACCCGGGGCCAACGTCCTGACTTTC	CASSLLRGPGANVLTF
TRBV29-1	15	.	.	TRBJ2-4	TGCAGCGTTGAAGAGGGGCAGAAGGTTAGAAACATTCAGTACTTC	CSVEEGQKVRNIQYF
TRBV25-1	18	.	TRBD1	TRBJ2-5	TGTGCCAGCAGTGAATGGTACGCCGGGGCAGGGGGTATCTCGACCCAGTACTTC	CASSEWYAGAGGISTQYF
TRBV28	14	.	.	TRBJ2-3	TGTGCCAGCGGGGCGGCGGGATCCACAGATACGCAGTATTTT	CASGAAGSTDTQYF
TRBV14	13	.	TRBD2	TRBJ2-7	TGTGCCAGCAGCTTCGGACTAGCTCAAGAGCAGTACTTC	CASSFGLAQEQYF
TRBV5-1	15	.	TRBD1	TRBJ2-5	TGCGCCAGCAGCCACCGGACAGGGGGCTCGGAGACCCAGTACTTC	CASSHRTGGSETQYF
TRBV27	12	.	.	TRBJ2-2	TGTGCCAGCAGTTTATCGTCCGGGGAGCTGTTTTTT	CASSLSSGELFF
TRBV5-4	15	.	TRBD1	TRBJ2-1	TGTGCCAGCAGCGCCGGGACAGGGCTTTTTAATGAGCAGTTCTTC	CASSAGTGLFNEQFF
TRBV28	15	few	.	TRBJ2-2	TGTGCCAGCAGAGGAGCAGCAGGGAAAGAGGGGGAGCTGTTTTTT	CASRGAAGKEGELFF
TRBV30	15	.	TRBD2	TRBJ2-7	TGTGCCTGGAGTATCTCCGGGACTAGCGGCCACGAGCAGTACTTC	CAWSISGTSGHEQYF
TRBV5-1	17	.	.	TRBJ2-3	TGCGCCAGCAGCCAACCGCCCTTACGGGAGATGGGAGATACGCAGTATTTT	CASSQPPLREMGDTQYF
TRBV19	13	.	TRBD1	TRBJ1-4	TGTGCCAGTAGTATACCCCCGGGGACAGAACTGTTTTTT	CASSIPPGTELFF
TRBV7-3	14	.	TRBD1	TRBJ2-7	TGTGCCAGCAGCCCCCAGGGACAGGTATCCGAGCAGTACTTC	CASSPQGQVSEQYF
TRBV6-1	16	.	TRBD1	TRBJ2-7	TGTGCCAGCAGGGAAACACCGGGACAGGGGCCCTACGAGCAGTACTTC	CASRETPGQGPYEQYF
TRBV11-3	13	.	.	TRBJ2-1	TGTGCCAGCAGCGTTAGCCTGAACAATGAGCAGTTCTTC	CASSVSLNNEQFF
TRBV24-1	15	.	.	TRBJ2-3	TGTGCCACCAGTGATTTCCAGCGGGGCACAGATACGCAGTATTTT	CATSDFQRGTDTQYF
TRBV7-2	14	.	.	TRBJ2-1	TGTGCCAGTAGGCGCGGAGGCTCCTACAATGAGCAGTTCTTC	CASRRGGSYNEQFF
TRBV5-1	15	.	TRBD1	TRBJ2-1	TGCGCCAGCACGATCGGGACAGGAACCTACAATGAGCAGTTCTTC	CASTIGTGTYNEQFF
TRBV7-9	14	.	.	TRBJ1-3	TGTGCCAGCAGCGATATCAGGGGAGGAAACACCATATATTTT	CASSDIRGGNTIYF
TRBV28	14	.	TRBD2	TRBJ2-3	TGTGCCAGCAGAATAGCGGGAGCTGCAGATACGCAGTATTTT	CASRIAGAADTQYF
TRBV4-1	16	few	.	TRBJ1-3	TGCGCCAGCAGCCCTCCAGGGGCCAATTCTGGAAACACCATATATTTT	CASSPPGANSGNTIYF
TRBV28	14	.	TRBD2	TRBJ2-1	TGTGCCAGCAACTTAGCGGGAGGGCGGGATGAGCAGTTCTTC	CASNLAGGRDEQFF
TRBV9	15	.	TRBD2	TRBJ2-1	TGTGCCAGCAGCGCCGATTTAGCGGGATTTAATGAGCAGTTCTTC	CASSADLAGFNEQFF
TRBV18	16	.	.	TRBJ1-5	TGTGCCAGCTCACCGACCTCCGCGGGCAGCAATCAGCCCCAGCATTTT	CASSPTSAGSNQPQHF
TRBV6-5	15	.	TRBD1	TRBJ1-2	TGTGCCAGCAGCCCCCCCTTTGGACAGGGCAAGGGCTACACCTTC	CASSPPFGQGKGYTF
TRBV29-1	13	.	.	TRBJ2-7	TGCAGCGCCTCAGGGTTGTTTGTTCACGAGCAGTACTTC	CSASGLFVHEQYF
TRBV3-1/TRBV3-2	15	once	.	TRBJ2-7	TGTGCCAGCAGCCAAGAAATTGACGTCAGCTACGAGCAGTACTTC	CASSQEIDVSYEQYF
TRBV28	11	.	.	TRBJ1-4	TGTGCCAGCAGGGGAGATGAAAAACTGTTTTTT	CASRGDEKLFF
TRBV5-1	14	few	TRBD2	TRBJ2-1	TGCGCCAGCAGTAAACCAGCGGGAGGGAATGAGCAGTTCTTC	CASSKPAGGNEQFF
TRBV7-8	15	.	TRBD2	TRBJ2-5	TGTGCCAGCAGCTTCGCGGGAGACATGAGTGGGACCCAGTACTTC	CASSFAGDMSGTQYF
TRBV30	11	.	.	TRBJ1-2	TGTGCCTGGACCCCCGGGGGCAGGTACACCTTC	CAWTPGGRYTF
TRBV5-6	12	.	.	TRBJ1-2	TGTGCCAGCAGCCGGGACGGAAGGGGCTACACCTTC	CASSRDGRGYTF
TRBV28	14	.	TRBD1	TRBJ1-5	TGTGCCAGTAAACTTAGGAACAGGGGACAGCCCCAGCATTTT	CASKLRNRGQPQHF
TRBV13	14	.	.	TRBJ2-7	TGTGCCAGCACCGACCAACAGACTCCCTACGAGCAGTACTTC	CASTDQQTPYEQYF
TRBV5-1	15	.	TRBD1	TRBJ1-2	TGCGCCAGCAGATTAGACGCAACAGGGGTCTATGGCTACACCTTC	CASRLDATGVYGYTF
TRBV11-3	14	.	.	TRBJ2-7	TGTGCCAGCAGCAGATCTTTCCCAGGGGACGAGCAGTACTTC	CASSRSFPGDEQYF